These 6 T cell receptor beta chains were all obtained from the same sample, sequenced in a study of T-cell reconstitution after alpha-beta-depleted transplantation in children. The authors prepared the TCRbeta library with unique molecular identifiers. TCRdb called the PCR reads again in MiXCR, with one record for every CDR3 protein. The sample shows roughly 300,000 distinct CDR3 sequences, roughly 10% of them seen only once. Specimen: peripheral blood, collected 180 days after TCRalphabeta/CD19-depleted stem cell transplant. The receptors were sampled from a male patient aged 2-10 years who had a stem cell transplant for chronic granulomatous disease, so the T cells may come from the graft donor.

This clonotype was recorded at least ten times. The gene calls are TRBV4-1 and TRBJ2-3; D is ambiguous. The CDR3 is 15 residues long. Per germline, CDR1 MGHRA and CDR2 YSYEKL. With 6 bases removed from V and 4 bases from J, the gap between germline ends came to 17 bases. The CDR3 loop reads CASSRTPLGPDTQYF. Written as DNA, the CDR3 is TGCGCCAGCAGTAGAACCCCCCTTGGTCCAGATACGCAGTATTTT.

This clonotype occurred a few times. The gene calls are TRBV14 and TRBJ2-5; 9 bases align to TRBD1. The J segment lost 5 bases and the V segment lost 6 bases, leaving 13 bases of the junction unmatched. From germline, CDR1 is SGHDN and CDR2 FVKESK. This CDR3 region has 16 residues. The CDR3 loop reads CASRHRDRALGETQYF. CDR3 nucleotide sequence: TGTGCCAGCAGACACCGGGACAGGGCCCTCGGTGAGACCCAGTACTTC. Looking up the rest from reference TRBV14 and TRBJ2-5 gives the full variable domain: EAGVTQFPSHSVIEKGQTVTLRCDPISGHDNLYWYRRVMGKEIKFLLHFVKESKQDESGMPNNRFLAERTGGTYSTLKVQPAELEDSGVYFCASRHRDRALGETQYFGPGTRLLVL.

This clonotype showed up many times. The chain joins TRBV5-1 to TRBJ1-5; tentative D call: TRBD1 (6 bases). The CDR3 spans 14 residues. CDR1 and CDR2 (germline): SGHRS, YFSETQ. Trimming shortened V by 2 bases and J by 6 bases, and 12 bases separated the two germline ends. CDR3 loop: CASSFGDKSQPQHF. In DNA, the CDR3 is TGCGCCAGCAGCTTTGGGGACAAAAGTCAGCCCCAGCATTTT.

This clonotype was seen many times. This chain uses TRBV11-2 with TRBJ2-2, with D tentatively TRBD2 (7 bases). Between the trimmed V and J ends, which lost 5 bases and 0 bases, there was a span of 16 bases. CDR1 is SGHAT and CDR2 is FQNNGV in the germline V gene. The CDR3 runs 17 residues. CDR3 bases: TGTGCCAGCAGCCCCGGCGGGGGCTACGCGAACACCGGGGAGCTGTTTTTT. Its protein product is CASSPGGGYANTGELFF.

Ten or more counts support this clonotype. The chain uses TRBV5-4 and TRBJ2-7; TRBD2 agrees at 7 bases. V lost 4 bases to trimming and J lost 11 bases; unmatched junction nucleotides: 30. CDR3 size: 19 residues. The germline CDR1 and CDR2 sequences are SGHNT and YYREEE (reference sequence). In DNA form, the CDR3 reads TGTGCCAGCAGCATTGGGGCTAGCGGCGCGGCCCCAAGGGGCCTACAGGAGTACTTC. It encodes CASSIGASGAAPRGLQEYF.

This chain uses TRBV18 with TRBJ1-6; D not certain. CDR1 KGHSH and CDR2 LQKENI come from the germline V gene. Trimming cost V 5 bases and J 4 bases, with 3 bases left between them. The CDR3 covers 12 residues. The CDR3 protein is CASSAYNSPLHF. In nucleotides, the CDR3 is TGTGCCAGCTCAGCGTATAATTCACCCCTCCACTTT.